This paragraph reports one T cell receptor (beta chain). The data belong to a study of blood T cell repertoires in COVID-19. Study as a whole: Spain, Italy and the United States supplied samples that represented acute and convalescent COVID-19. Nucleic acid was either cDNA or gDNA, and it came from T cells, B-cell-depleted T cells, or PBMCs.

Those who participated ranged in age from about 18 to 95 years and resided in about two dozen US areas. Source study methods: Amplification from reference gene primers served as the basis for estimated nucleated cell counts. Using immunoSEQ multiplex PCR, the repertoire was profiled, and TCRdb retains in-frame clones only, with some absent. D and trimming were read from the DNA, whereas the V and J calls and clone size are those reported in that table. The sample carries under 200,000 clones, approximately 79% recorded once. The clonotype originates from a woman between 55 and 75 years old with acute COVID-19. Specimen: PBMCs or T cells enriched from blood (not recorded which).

CDR3 sequence (DNA): TGTGCCAGCAGTACAATGAAACTAAAGGACAGTAAGAACACTGAAGCTTTCTTT. As protein: CASSTMKLKDSKNTEAFF. The rearrangement joins TRBV28 to TRBJ1-1; weak D call: TRBD1 (6 bases). This CDR3 comprises 18 residues. Germline V gene data show CDR1 as MDHEN and CDR2 as SYDVKM. The V gene lost 5 bases and the J gene lost 1 base, with 23 bases spanning the gap.